The 26 T cell receptor beta chains reported below all come from one sample, sequenced in a study of T cell changes during pregnancy in multiple sclerosis. Sequenced by immunoSEQ multiplex PCR; TCRdb stores in-frame clones only, minus some. The data contain around 68,000 clones, less than 95% of them singletons. The starting material was peripheral blood, obtained in the third trimester of pregnancy. These TCRs come from a female donor with multiple sclerosis, enrolled in a pregnancy study.

This rearrangement joins TRBV7-2 to TRBJ1-1; 8 positions match TRBD1. Germline assignment: CDR1 SGHTA and CDR2 FQGNSA. J was trimmed by 0 bases and V by 3 bases; bases with no gene match: 6. This CDR3 contains 16 residues. The CDR3 reads CASSLGTGSMNTEAFF. The CDR3 DNA sequence: TGTGCCAGCAGCTTGGGGACAGGTTCCATGAACACTGAAGCTTTCTTT.

V usage is TRBV18 and J usage is TRBJ1-1; no definite D call. The CDR3 totals 13 residues. Trimming left V 4 bases short and J 8 bases short, with 14 bases between. The germline gives CDR1 KGHSH, CDR2 LQKENI. In DNA form, the CDR3 reads TGTGCCAGCTCACTACGTGAACGGGAGGAAGCTTTCTTT. It specifies CASSLREREEAFF.

The V gene is TRBV30, the J gene TRBJ1-5; weak D call: TRBD1 (6 bases). This CDR3 has 19 amino acids. V gave up 1 base and J gave up 0 bases, with 22 bases separating them. Germline CDR1 is GTSNPN and CDR2 is SVGIG (reference sequence). CDR3 DNA: TGTGCCTGGAGTGCTGAGGGGGATGTATGGGCACATAGCAATCAGCCCCAGCATTTT. Translated, it gives CAWSAEGDVWAHSNQPQHF.

This clone was observed once. The rearrangement links TRBV4-1 to TRBJ1-1; TRBD1 aligns across 7 bases. V lost 1 base to trimming and J lost 5 bases; unmatched junction nucleotides: 7. The CDR3 has 15 residues. Germline CDR1 and CDR2: MGHRA and YSYEKL. For the CDR3, the DNA is TGCGCCAGCAGCCAAGGAGGGGGCCGGTCTACTGAAGCTTTCTTT. Translated: CASSQGGGRSTEAFF.

The V and J genes are TRBV7-8 and TRBJ2-7; 7 bases align to TRBD2. Losses at the gene ends were 7 bases for V and 7 bases for J; bases not matched to a gene: 13. CDR1 SGHVS and CDR2 FQNEAQ come from the germline V gene. This CDR3 region has 14 residues. CDR3 amino acids: CASTVGGESLEQYF. As DNA, the CDR3 is TGTGCCAGCACCGTGGGAGGGGAGAGCTTGGAGCAGTACTTC. The whole variable domain, remainder taken from reference TRBV7-8 and TRBJ2-7, is GAGVSQSPRYKVAKRGQDVALRCDPISGHVSLFWYQQALGQGPEFLTYFQNEAQLDKSGLPSDRFFAERPEGSVSTLKIQRTQQEDSAVYLCASTVGGESLEQYFGPGTRLTVT.

The V and J genes are TRBV30 and TRBJ2-1; 12 bases align to TRBD2. Trimming removed 3 bases from V and 8 bases from J; junction bases left unmatched: 5. The CDR3 is 14 amino acids. Looked up from germline, CDR1 is GTSNPN and CDR2 is SVGIG (reference sequence). This CDR3 reads CAWSPSGGADEQFF. CDR3 nucleotide sequence: TGTGCCTGGAGCCCTAGCGGGGGGGCCGATGAGCAGTTCTTC.

This clone was seen a few times. The rearrangement joins TRBV4-2 to TRBJ2-2; 7 bases line up with TRBD1. Germline lookup yields CDR1 LGHNA and CDR2 YNFKEQ. V trimming: 0 bases; J trimming: 9 bases; junction bases outside the gene matches: 7. The CDR3 runs to 15 residues. CDR3 coding DNA: TGTGCCAGCAGCCAAGAAGACAGGGCGGACCGGGAGCTGTTTTTT. Translating it yields CASSQEDRADRELFF.

J is TRBJ2-4 and V is TRBV9; 8 nucleotides align to TRBD1. V was clipped by 4 bases and J by 5 bases; unmatched bases: 11. This CDR3 has 16 amino acids. Germline V gives CDR1 SGDLS, CDR2 YYNGEE. CDR3 loop: CASSPPGRGRENIQYF. CDR3 DNA sequence: TGTGCCAGCAGCCCTCCTGGCAGGGGGCGCGAAAACATTCAGTACTTC.

This chain links TRBV6-6 with TRBJ1-1; tentative D call: TRBD1 (6 bases). This CDR3 comprises 14 residues. Trimming took off 5 bases at V and 6 bases at J, with 16 bases between the two ends. The V gene's germline CDR1 is MNHNY and CDR2 SVGAGI (reference sequence). CDR3 in amino acids: CASSTVYRDPEAFF. CDR3 sequence (DNA): TGTGCCAGCAGTACCGTGTACAGGGACCCTGAAGCTTTCTTT.

This chain joins TRBV7-9 and TRBJ2-7, with TRBD1 identical over 8 bases. Per the germline V gene, CDR1 is SEHNR and CDR2 is FQNEAQ (reference sequence). The CDR3 consists of 13 residues. The V gene end was trimmed by 5 bases and the J gene end by 6 bases; junction bases not matched to a gene: 6. The CDR3, as DNA: TGTGCCAGCAGCCCGCGGACAGGGAGCGAGCAGTACTTC. It codes for CASSPRTGSEQYF.

The chain has TRBV9 and TRBJ2-1; TRBD2 matches at 8 bases. The CDR3 sequence is 14 residues long. V shed 0 bases, J shed 6 bases, and the junction held 2 bases outside the gene matches. From germline, CDR1 is SGDLS and CDR2 YYNGEE. Written as DNA, the CDR3 is TGTGCCAGCAGCGTAGACCTAGCGGGCAATGAGCAGTTCTTC. Amino acids: CASSVDLAGNEQFF. Variable domain in full (rest from reference TRBV9 and TRBJ2-1): DSGVTQTPKHLITATGQRVTLRCSPRSGDLSVYWYQQSLDQGLQFLIQYYNGEERAKGNILERFSAQQFPDLHSELNLSSLELGDSALYFCASSVDLAGNEQFFGPGTRLTVL.

V usage is TRBV29-1 and J usage is TRBJ2-5, with a tentative D call TRBD1 (6 bases). This CDR3 spans 13 amino acids. The germline gives CDR1 SQVTM, CDR2 ANQGSEA. V was pared by 6 bases and J by 1 base, with 12 bases between. CDR3 DNA sequence: TGCAGCGTCGGACAGAAAGGCCAAGAGACCCAGTACTTC. Its translation is CSVGQKGQETQYF.

The CDR3 DNA follows: TGTGCCAGCAGCTTAGTACAAAAAAGCACAGATACGCAGTATTTT. The encoded protein is CASSLVQKSTDTQYF. The chain uses TRBV7-2 and TRBJ2-3; D uncertain. The CDR3 is 15 amino acids. Trimming took off 1 base at V and 0 bases at J, with 8 bases between the two ends. Germline V lookup: CDR1 SGHTA, CDR2 FQGNSA. Drawing the rest from reference TRBV7-2 and TRBJ2-3, the complete variable domain is GAGVSQSPSNKVTEKGKDVELRCDPISGHTALYWYRQSLGQGLEFLIYFQGNSAPDKSGLPSDRFSAERTGGSVSTLTIQRTQQEDSAVYLCASSLVQKSTDTQYFGPGTRLTVL.

V is TRBV7-2 and J is TRBJ1-2, with a tentative D call TRBD1 (5 bases). Germline V gives CDR1 SGHTA, CDR2 FQGNSA. The CDR3 length is 15 residues. V dropped 5 bases and J dropped 4 bases, with 17 bases sitting between them. The CDR3 loop reads CASSPLGGYGYGYTF. For the CDR3, the DNA is TGTGCCAGCAGCCCCCTGGGGGGGTATGGCTATGGCTACACCTTC.

V is TRBV6-5 and J is TRBJ1-2; 7 bases fit TRBD1. The CDR3 runs 13 residues. Trimming took 5 bases from V and 7 from J; bases not matched to a gene: 7. The germline CDR1 and CDR2 sequences are MNHEY and SVGAGI. The CDR3 loop is CASSTTGVRGYTF. CDR3 coding DNA: TGTGCCAGCAGTACAACAGGGGTGCGTGGCTACACCTTC.

This rearrangement joins TRBV5-1 to TRBJ2-3; 13 bases are a match to TRBD2. The CDR3 totals 16 residues. Germline CDR1 and CDR2: SGHRS and YFSETQ. The trim removed 4 bases at V and 6 bases at J, leaving 8 bases unmatched. CDR3 sequence reads: CASSNGLAGVGDTQYF. The CDR3 nucleotides read TGCGCCAGCAGCAACGGACTAGCGGGAGTAGGTGATACGCAGTATTTT.

The chain uses TRBV19 and TRBJ2-1, with 7 bases fitting TRBD2. After removal of 6 bases from V and 0 bases from J, the junction contained 2 bases not matched to a gene. The CDR3 has 14 residues. Germline V gene sequence: CDR1 LNHDA, CDR2 SQIVND (reference sequence). CDR3 amino acids: CASSPSGSYNEQFF. In nucleotides, the CDR3 is TGTGCCAGTAGCCCTAGCGGCTCCTACAATGAGCAGTTCTTC.

The rearrangement joins TRBV5-1 to TRBJ2-5; the match to TRBD1 covers 7 bases. V was pared by 0 bases and J by 5 bases, with 10 bases of the junction left unmatched. The CDR3 is 16 amino acids. The germline V gene encodes CDR1 SGHRS and CDR2 YFSETQ. The CDR3 spells CASSLAGDSSRETQYF. CDR3 nucleotide sequence: TGCGCCAGCAGCTTGGCAGGGGACAGTTCAAGGGAGACCCAGTACTTC.

The gene calls are TRBV7-9 and TRBJ1-4, with a weak D call TRBD1 (5 bases). This CDR3 has 15 amino acids. Germline V CDR1 and CDR2: SEHNR, FQNEAQ (reference sequence). The ends were cut back, 5 bases at V and 8 bases at J, with 18 bases in the middle. CDR3 region: CASSRAGKVGEKLFF. CDR3 nucleotide sequence: TGTGCCAGCAGCCGGGCAGGGAAGGTTGGCGAAAAACTGTTTTTT.

This chain uses TRBV5-1 with TRBJ1-2; 8 nucleotides line up with TRBD1. Germline CDR1 is SGHRS and CDR2 is YFSETQ. V was pared by 5 bases and J by 0 bases, with 9 bases of the junction left unmatched. This CDR3 spans 16 amino acids. CDR3 coding DNA: TGCGCCAGCAGTCCAGGACAGGGAGCACCTAACTATGGCTACACCTTC. It yields the protein CASSPGQGAPNYGYTF.

This clone has a single count. This chain connects TRBV18 to TRBJ1-1; D gene ambiguous. The CDR3 has 13 residues. Trimming cost V 3 bases and J 6 bases, with 11 bases left between them. Per the germline V gene, CDR1 is KGHSH and CDR2 is LQKENI. The CDR3: CASSPSYTSEAFF. CDR3 bases: TGTGCCAGCTCACCGAGTTATACGTCTGAAGCTTTCTTT. The whole variable domain, remainder taken from reference TRBV18 and TRBJ1-1, is NAGVMQNPRHLVRRRGQEARLRCSPMKGHSHVYWYRQLPEEGLKFMVYLQKENIIDESGMPKERFSAEFPKEGPSILRIQQVVRGDSAAYFCASSPSYTSEAFFGQGTRLTVV.

Comment on this clone: The same CDR3 also results from other DNA sequences found in this sample. J is TRBJ1-5 and V is TRBV18; D remains unclear. The CDR3 runs to 14 residues. The ends were cut back, 3 bases at V and 0 bases at J, with 6 bases in the middle. Germline V lookup: CDR1 KGHSH, CDR2 LQKENI. This CDR3 is CASSPPYSNQPQHF. The CDR3 DNA sequence: TGTGCCAGCTCACCCCCCTATAGCAATCAGCCCCAGCATTTT.

This clone was counted only a few times. The chain recombines TRBV20-1 with TRBJ2-5, with D perhaps matching TRBD1 (5 bases). CDR1 DFQATT and CDR2 SNEGSKA come from the germline V gene (reference sequence). The length of the CDR3 is 11 residues. V lost 6 bases to trimming and J lost 2 bases, with 7 bases between them. The CDR3 is CSADSQETQYF. The CDR3 nucleotides are TGCAGTGCCGACAGTCAAGAGACCCAGTACTTC.

The J gene is TRBJ2-7, the V gene TRBV19; D is perhaps TRBD2 (5 bases). This CDR3 has 14 amino acids. Germline V lookup: CDR1 LNHDA, CDR2 SQIVND (reference sequence). V lost 6 bases and J lost 2, with 14 bases in between. The CDR3 spells CASRWSSGAYEQYF. The CDR3 region has the DNA TGTGCCAGTAGATGGTCCAGCGGAGCCTACGAGCAGTACTTC.

The CDR3 DNA sequence: TGTGCCAGCAGGACTAGCGGGGGAACCAATGAGCAGTTCTTC. This codes for CASRTSGGTNEQFF. This chain connects TRBV7-6 to TRBJ2-1; TRBD2 matches at 12 bases. The germline gives CDR1 SGHVS, CDR2 FNYEAQ. The V and J ends lost 6 bases and 6 bases, in that order; junction bases with no gene match: 3. The CDR3 is made up of 14 amino acids. Looking up the rest from reference TRBV7-6 and TRBJ2-1 gives the full variable domain: GAGVSQSPRYKVTKRGQDVALRCDPISGHVSLYWYRQALGQGPEFLTYFNYEAQQDKSGLPNDRFSAERPEGSISTLTIQRTEQRDSAMYRCASRTSGGTNEQFFGPGTRLTVL.

V gene TRBV23-1 combines with J gene TRBJ1-1; maybe TRBD1 (5 bases). TRBV23-1 is an open reading frame, and its role is uncertain. This CDR3 comprises 16 residues. Trimming removed 4 bases from V and 7 bases from J, with 22 bases in between. CDR3 sequence reads: CASSLPPGREKSEAFF. The CDR3 DNA reads TGCGCCAGCAGTCTCCCCCCGGGCAGGGAAAAGAGTGAAGCTTTCTTT.